This TCR beta chain derives from a study of T cell responses to AZD1222 COVID-19 vaccine. Assay: immunoSEQ multiplex PCR; the TCRdb copy retains only in-frame clones and omits some. There are tens of thousands of clones in the sample; under 95% occur only once, and around 4.5% lies in the top ten. This clonotype originated in an adult who received the AZD1222 COVID-19 vaccine. Sequencing used peripheral blood, obtained 28 days after the second AZD1222 dose.

The CDR3 loop reads CASSLAAGFTDTQYF. The CDR3 DNA reads TGTGCCAGCAGCTTAGCAGCGGGATTCACAGATACGCAGTATTTT. The chain employs TRBV11-1 and TRBJ2-3, with TRBD2 identical over 7 bases. CDR3 length equals 15 residues. After removal of 0 bases from V and 2 bases from J, the junction contained 2 bases not matched to a gene. Per the germline V gene, CDR1 is SGHAT and CDR2 is FQDESV (reference sequence).